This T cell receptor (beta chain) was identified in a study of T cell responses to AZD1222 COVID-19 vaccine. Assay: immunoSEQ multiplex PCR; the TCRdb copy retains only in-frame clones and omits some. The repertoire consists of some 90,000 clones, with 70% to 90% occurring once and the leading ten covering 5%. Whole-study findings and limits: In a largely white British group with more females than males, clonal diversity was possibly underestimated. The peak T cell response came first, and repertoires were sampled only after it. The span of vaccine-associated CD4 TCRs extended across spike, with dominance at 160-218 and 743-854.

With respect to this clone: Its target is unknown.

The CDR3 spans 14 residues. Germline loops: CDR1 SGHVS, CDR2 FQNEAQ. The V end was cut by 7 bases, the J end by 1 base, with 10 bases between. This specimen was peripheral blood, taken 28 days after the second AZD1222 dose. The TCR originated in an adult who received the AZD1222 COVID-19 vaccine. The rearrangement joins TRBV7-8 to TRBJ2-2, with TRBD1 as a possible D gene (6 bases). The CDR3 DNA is TGTGCCAGCACCATGGACAGGAACACCGGGGAGCTGTTTTTT. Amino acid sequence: CASTMDRNTGELFF.